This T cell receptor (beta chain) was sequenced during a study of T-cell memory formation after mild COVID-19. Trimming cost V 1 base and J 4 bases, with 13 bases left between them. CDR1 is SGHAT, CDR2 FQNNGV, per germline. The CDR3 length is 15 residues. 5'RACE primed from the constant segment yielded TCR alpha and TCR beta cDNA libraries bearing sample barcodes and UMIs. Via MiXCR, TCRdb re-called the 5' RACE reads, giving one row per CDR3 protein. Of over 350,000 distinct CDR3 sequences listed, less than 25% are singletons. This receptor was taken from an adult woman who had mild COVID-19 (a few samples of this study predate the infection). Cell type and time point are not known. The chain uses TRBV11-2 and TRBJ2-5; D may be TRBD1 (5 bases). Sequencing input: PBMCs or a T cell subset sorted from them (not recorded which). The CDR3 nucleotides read TGTGCCAGCAGCTTAGGTCTCAGGGAAGGAGAGACCCAGTACTTC. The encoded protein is CASSLGLREGETQYF.